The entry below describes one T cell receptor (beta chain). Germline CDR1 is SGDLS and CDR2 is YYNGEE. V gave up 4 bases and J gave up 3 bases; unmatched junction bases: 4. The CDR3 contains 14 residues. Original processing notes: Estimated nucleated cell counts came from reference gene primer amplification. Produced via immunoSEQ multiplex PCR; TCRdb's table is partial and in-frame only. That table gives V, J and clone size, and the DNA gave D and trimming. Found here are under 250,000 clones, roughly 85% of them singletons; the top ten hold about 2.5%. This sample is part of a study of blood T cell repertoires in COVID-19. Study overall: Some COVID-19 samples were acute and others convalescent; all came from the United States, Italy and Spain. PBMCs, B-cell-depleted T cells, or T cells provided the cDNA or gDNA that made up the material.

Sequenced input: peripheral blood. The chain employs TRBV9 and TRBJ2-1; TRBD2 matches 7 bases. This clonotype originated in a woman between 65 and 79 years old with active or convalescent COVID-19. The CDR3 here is CASSLGGGYNEQFF. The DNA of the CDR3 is TGTGCCAGCAGCTTGGGCGGGGGCTACAATGAGCAGTTCTTC.